One sample yielded the 20 T cell receptor beta chains listed below, sequenced in a study of blood T cell repertoires in COVID-19. Sequencing used immunoSEQ multiplex PCR; TCRdb keeps in-frame clones, though not all of them. Of some 150,000 clones in the sample, about 80% were seen once. Sample: PBMCs or T cells enriched from blood (not recorded which). These receptors were obtained from a woman aged 45-65 years who had recovered from COVID-19.

The rearrangement links TRBV18 to TRBJ1-1, with D tentatively TRBD1 (5 bases). Trimming left V 0 bases short and J 5 bases short, with 10 bases between. CDR3 length: 14 residues. Per germline, CDR1 KGHSH and CDR2 LQKENI. The CDR3 reads CASSPPWGRTEAFF. Written as DNA, the CDR3 is TGTGCCAGCTCACCACCGTGGGGGAGGACTGAAGCTTTCTTT.

The chain employs TRBV7-2 and TRBJ1-2; perhaps TRBD1 as D (6 bases). The CDR3 is made up of 14 amino acids. The germline V gene encodes CDR1 SGHTA and CDR2 FQGNSA. The V end lost 3 bases, the J end lost 0 bases, and 8 bases lay between the germline ends. The CDR3 here is CASSLDRANYGYTF. DNA of the CDR3: TGTGCCAGCAGCTTGGACAGAGCTAACTATGGCTACACCTTC.

V and J are TRBV29-1 and TRBJ2-1; D possibly matches TRBD1 or TRBD2 (6 bases each). The CDR3 loop spans 16 amino acids. Deletions cut 7 bases from V and 0 bases from J, with 19 bases between. From germline, CDR1 is SQVTM and CDR2 ANQGSEA. The CDR3: CSGGRSGFGSYNEQFF. DNA for the CDR3: TGCAGCGGGGGGCGCAGCGGGTTTGGCTCCTACAATGAGCAGTTCTTC.

The rearrangement links TRBV6-1 to TRBJ2-3; a possible D gene is TRBD1 (7 bases). The V gene's germline CDR1 is MNHNS and CDR2 SASEGT. Trimming cost V 3 bases and J 2 bases, with 15 bases left between them. The CDR3 spans 16 residues. The CDR3 protein is CASSDLAGQTTDTQYF. In DNA, the CDR3 is TGTGCCAGCAGTGATTTGGCGGGACAGACCACAGATACGCAGTATTTT.

The chain is built from TRBV2 and TRBJ1-2; 11 bases agree with TRBD1. The CDR3 loop spans 15 amino acids. The germline gives CDR1 SNHLY, CDR2 FYNNEI. V lost 4 bases, J lost 6 bases, and 7 bases stayed unmatched. The CDR3 region has the DNA TGTGCCAGCAGTGGACCGGGACAGGGGGACGATGGCTACACCTTC. Translating it yields CASSGPGQGDDGYTF.

This rearrangement joins TRBV4-2 to TRBJ2-1; TRBD2 agrees at 10 bases. Germline CDR1 is LGHNA and CDR2 is YNFKEQ. V trimming: 4 bases; J trimming: 2 bases; junction bases outside the gene matches: 5. The CDR3 extends over 16 amino acids. CDR3 residues: CASSLSSGGAYNEQFF. In DNA form, the CDR3 reads TGTGCCAGCAGCCTCTCTAGCGGGGGCGCCTACAATGAGCAGTTCTTC.

The chain is built from TRBV11-3 and TRBJ2-1; 7 nucleotides align to TRBD1. Germline assignment: CDR1 SGHNT and CDR2 YENEEA. The ends lost 1 base at V and 8 bases at J; junction bases unmatched: 5. The CDR3 has 14 amino acids. This chain's CDR3 is CASSLGPGGYEQFF. In DNA form, the CDR3 reads TGTGCCAGCAGCTTAGGTCCAGGGGGATATGAGCAGTTCTTC.

The chain joins TRBV7-8 to TRBJ1-2, with D perhaps matching TRBD1 (6 bases). This CDR3 has 17 amino acids. Trimming shortened V by 8 bases and J by 4 bases, and 26 bases separated the two germline ends. Per germline, CDR1 SGHVS and CDR2 FQNEAQ. CDR3: CASGNGKAGGDLYGYTF. Here the CDR3 DNA reads TGTGCCAGCGGAAATGGGAAGGCGGGGGGCGATCTCTATGGCTACACCTTC.

The chain couples TRBV9 to TRBJ2-2; possible D gene TRBD1, 5 bases. Trimming removed 1 base at V and 4 bases at J, with 8 bases between. The CDR3 loop spans 14 amino acids. Per the germline V gene, CDR1 is SGDLS and CDR2 is YYNGEE. The CDR3 DNA is TGTGCCAGCAGCGTAAGTGGGGCCACCGGGGAGCTGTTTTTT. This translates into CASSVSGATGELFF.

The rearrangement uses TRBV14 and TRBJ2-5, with 7 bases fitting TRBD2. Germline trimming cut 5 bases from V and 5 bases from J; bases unmatched to any gene: 5. Germline V lookup: CDR1 SGHDN, CDR2 FVKESK. The length of the CDR3 is 13 residues. This CDR3 is CASSFSGGETQYF. Here the CDR3 DNA reads TGTGCCAGCAGCTTCTCCGGGGGGGAGACCCAGTACTTC. Complete variable domain (other parts from reference TRBV14 and TRBJ2-5): EAGVTQFPSHSVIEKGQTVTLRCDPISGHDNLYWYRRVMGKEIKFLLHFVKESKQDESGMPNNRFLAERTGGTYSTLKVQPAELEDSGVYFCASSFSGGETQYFGPGTRLLVL.

The sample holds a few counts of this clone. V and J are TRBV7-2 and TRBJ1-3, with 7 nucleotides matching TRBD1. Germline-derived CDR1 and CDR2 are SGHTA and FQGNSA. After removal of 1 base from V and 0 bases from J, the junction contained 12 bases not matched to a gene. The CDR3 length is 19 residues. The CDR3 DNA is TGTGCCAGCAGCTTAGAGGGTCCCCACCAGGGGGGCTCTGGAAACACCATATATTTT. Protein: CASSLEGPHQGGSGNTIYF.

This sequence joins TRBV6-5 and TRBJ2-7, with 7 bases fitting TRBD2. The V gene's germline CDR1 is MNHEY and CDR2 SVGAGI. J lost 3 bases, V lost 4 bases, and 9 bases had no gene match. The CDR3 extends over 15 amino acids. The CDR3 is CASSWGGRQSYEQYV. CDR3 sequence (DNA): TGTGCCAGCAGTTGGGGGGGGAGACAAAGCTACGAGCAGTACGTC.

This clone was found once. The J gene is TRBJ1-2, the V gene TRBV11-2; TRBD1 might be the D (5 bases). Germline V gives CDR1 SGHAT, CDR2 FQNNGV. V lost 3 bases to trimming and J lost 2 bases, with 7 bases between them. There are 13 residues in the CDR3. DNA of the CDR3: TGTGCCAGCAGCTTTGACAGAAACTATGGCTACACCTTC. Protein sequence: CASSFDRNYGYTF.

In its sample, this clone was seen once. The J gene is TRBJ2-2, the V gene TRBV7-8; D is possibly TRBD2 (5 bases). The CDR3 is 16 residues long. CDR1 and CDR2 from the germline V gene are SGHVS and FQNEAQ. V lost 8 bases and J 2 bases, leaving 18 bases between the germline ends. The CDR3 DNA follows: TGTGCCAGCTCCACCACCGCCCGGGAAAACACCGGGGAGCTGTTTTTT. Translating gives CASSTTARENTGELFF.

The chain employs TRBV9 and TRBJ2-1, with 9 nucleotides matching TRBD2. V lost 0 bases and J lost 7; bases outside the gene matches: 5. The CDR3 is made up of 15 amino acids. From germline, CDR1 is SGDLS and CDR2 YYNGEE. CDR3 region: CASSVELAGLNEQFF. CDR3 DNA sequence: TGTGCCAGCAGCGTAGAACTAGCGGGTTTAAATGAGCAGTTCTTC.

This chain's CDR3 is CASSPDSPYSGNTIYF. In DNA, the CDR3 is TGTGCCAGCTCACCGGACAGCCCTTACTCTGGAAACACCATATATTTT. The rearrangement links TRBV18 to TRBJ1-3; a weak D match, TRBD1 (6 bases). Looked up from germline, CDR1 is KGHSH and CDR2 is LQKENI. V was cut by 3 bases and J by 0 bases, with 12 bases left in between. This CDR3 has 16 residues.

The rearrangement links TRBV28 to TRBJ1-5, with 7 bases aligning to TRBD1. The CDR3 is 15 amino acids. Germline V CDR1 and CDR2: MDHEN, SYDVKM. Trimming removed 7 bases from V and 6 bases from J; junction bases left unmatched: 12. The CDR3 nucleotides are TGTGCCAGCATTCCCCCGGCAGGGGGGAGTCAGCCCCAGCATTTT. Translated, it gives CASIPPAGGSQPQHF.

This clone was counted once. The rearrangement uses TRBV11-3 and TRBJ2-2; TRBD2 might be the D (6 bases). The ends were cut back, 3 bases at V and 4 bases at J, with 12 bases in the middle. Germline CDR1 and CDR2: SGHNT and YENEEA. This CDR3 comprises 15 residues. This CDR3 reads CASSFSLASTGELFF. The CDR3 DNA sequence: TGTGCCAGCAGCTTTTCTCTAGCGTCCACCGGGGAGCTGTTTTTT.

The count of this clone is one. The chain joins TRBV5-6 to TRBJ2-7; TRBD1 might be the D (6 bases). The CDR3 has 16 residues. Trimming removed 3 bases at V and 7 bases at J, with 23 bases between. The V gene's germline CDR1 is SGHDT and CDR2 YYEEEE. Written as DNA, the CDR3 is TGTGCCAGCAGCTCGCGCTTCGGCAGGGGATTCGGAGAGCAGTACTTC. Amino acid sequence: CASSSRFGRGFGEQYF.

The V call is TRBV7-9, the J call TRBJ1-1, with 7 bases fitting TRBD1. The V and J ends lost 3 bases and 0 bases, in that order; junction bases with no gene match: 4. This CDR3 has 15 amino acids. Germline loops: CDR1 SEHNR, CDR2 FQNEAQ (reference sequence). CDR3 in DNA: TGTGCCAGCAGCTTCCCAGGGGGAGTGAACACTGAAGCTTTCTTT. It translates to CASSFPGGVNTEAFF.